What follows are 5 T cell receptor beta chains derived from one specimen sequenced in a study of blood T cell repertoires in COVID-19. Assay used: immunoSEQ multiplex PCR; TCRdb lists only in-frame clones, some missing. Of 280,000 or so clones listed, approximately 83% are singletons. Sequenced input: peripheral blood. Receptors were obtained from a human donor in a cohort sampled during active COVID-19.

This rearrangement joins TRBV7-8 to TRBJ1-5, with D uncertain. Germline lookup yields CDR1 SGHVS and CDR2 FQNEAQ. The CDR3 consists of 13 residues. V dropped 2 bases and J dropped 4 bases, with 6 bases sitting between them. CDR3 amino acids: CASSLYRNQPQHF. CDR3 coding DNA: TGTGCCAGCAGCTTATACAGAAATCAGCCCCAGCATTTT.

V usage is TRBV15 and J usage is TRBJ2-2; 8 bases are shared with TRBD2. CDR3 length equals 15 residues. After removal of 7 bases from V and 8 bases from J, the junction contained 12 bases not matched to a gene. Germline V gene data show CDR1 as LNHNV and CDR2 as YYDKDF (reference sequence). The CDR3 is CATNHQRELAGELFF. The DNA of the CDR3 is TGTGCCACCAACCACCAGCGGGAGTTGGCTGGGGAGCTGTTTTTT.

This chain uses TRBV3-1 (or the pseudogene TRBV3-2) with TRBJ2-1, with 11 bases identical to TRBD2. CDR3 length equals 16 residues. Germline V gene lookup returns CDR1 LGHDT and CDR2 YNNKEL (reference sequence). J was trimmed by 7 bases and V by 2 bases; bases with no gene match: 7. Written as DNA, the CDR3 is TGTGCCAGCAGCCAACTGGGACTAGCGGAAAGTAATGAGCAGTTCTTC. Translated: CASSQLGLAESNEQFF.

This chain uses TRBV21-1 with TRBJ2-1; whether TRBD1, the table's D call, matches the DNA was not checked. TRBV21-1 is annotated as a pseudogene. There are 16 residues in the CDR3. CDR3 residues: CASSKGGTFSANEQFF. The CDR3 bases are TGTGCCAGCAGCAAAGGGGGGACATTTTCGGCGAATGAGCAGTTCTTC.

V gene TRBV18 combines with J gene TRBJ2-6; 7 positions match TRBD1. J gave up 1 base and V 5 bases, and 2 bases lay outside the gene matches. CDR1 and CDR2 from the germline V gene are KGHSH and LQKENI. The CDR3 spans 15 residues. CDR3 region: CASSGQVSGANVLTF. In DNA, the CDR3 is TGTGCCAGCTCAGGACAGGTGTCTGGGGCCAACGTCCTGACTTTC.